This T cell receptor (beta chain) stems from a study of cytomegalovirus exposure and HLA in healthy donors. PCR involved 60 Vbeta and 13 Jbeta primers. Assay used: immunoSEQ multiplex PCR; TCRdb lists only in-frame clones, some missing. In the table there are around 110,000 clones, 79% of which are singletons. The CDR3 has 14 amino acids. Germline loops: CDR1 MNHNS, CDR2 SASEGT. The germline V and J ends were trimmed by 6 bases and 3 bases, with 15 bases remaining between them. The sequence derives from a man aged 25-40 years in good health and CMV-seropositive. The chain couples TRBV6-1 to TRBJ2-7; tentative D call: TRBD2 (6 bases). The material sequenced was PBMCs. The CDR3, as DNA: TGTGCCAGCAGCCCGGTGGGGGGAGGCTACGAGCAGTACTTC. Its protein is CASSPVGGGYEQYF.